In its sample, the clone carrying this TCR beta chain was seen many times. The sample originates from a study of early stage breast cancer tumors. Germline assignment: CDR1 SGHRS and CDR2 YFSETQ. The CDR3 spans 14 residues. Trimming cost V 2 bases and J 5 bases; bases outside gene matches: 2. The method was immunoSEQ multiplex PCR; TCRdb's version includes in-frame clones alone and lacks a portion of them. Seen here are more than 65,000 clones, approximately 84% observed once, and the top ten hold roughly 4.7%. Sequenced: blood. This TCR was recovered from a person aged 40 to 49 with breast cancer. The chain joins TRBV5-1 to TRBJ2-7; 12 bases fit TRBD2. The CDR3 region has the DNA TGCGCCAGCAGCTTTTCTAGCGGGAGGGACGAGCAGTACTTC. Its translation is CASSFSSGRDEQYF.